This T cell receptor (beta chain) was sequenced during a study of cytomegalovirus exposure and HLA in healthy donors (dated by TCRdb to between 2016 and 2019). Background for the entire study: According to an earlier analysis of several hundred of the donors, 150 million to 200 million T cells yielded 90 million to 140 million unique TCR beta sequences and around 300 Gb of sequence data. About 280 gigabases of sequencing data and 70 million to 85 million unique TCR sequences were included in an early release covering about 620 HLA-typed donors. Among the roughly 400 genotyped donors, 75% to 90% belonged to the genetic ancestry cluster associated with self-reported Caucasian donors. The study was designed to test whether signatures of past pathogen exposure could be identified by cataloging public T cell receptors. Using immunosequencing, the study profiled T cell repertoires from around 670 subjects and related those repertoires to cytomegalovirus serostatus. A separate validation cohort of about 110 different subjects was used in addition to the roughly 640-subject first cohort. The study combined high-throughput TCR immunosequencing, statistical association of individual TCRs with disease status, and machine learning to predict cytomegalovirus infection status. In a later analysis, previously published TCR beta repertoires from 550 to 700 donors were re-analyzed and high-resolution HLA genotyping was added so that TCR occurrence patterns could be studied. Rather than drawing on any new phenotypic data, the later analysis identified candidate immune exposures from TCR beta sequences and the way those sequences occurred across donors. In an earlier analysis of 587 of the donors, high-throughput TCR beta sequencing was used to judge whether each TCR beta V gene segment behaved as functional or pseudogenic. Donor age, sex, ethnicity and CMV serostatus were collected together with the repertoire data. A later genetic analysis took genome-wide SNP genotypes for about 60% of the roughly 670 donors and used that subset as a discovery cohort. Every repertoire in the discovery cohort had been generated on one and the same sequencing platform. Class I and class II HLA loci were covered by the typing at four-digit resolution. The number of donors typed differed by locus, with 629-630 for A, B, C, DRB1 and DQB1, over 500 for DQA1, 606 for DPA1, and some 470 for DPB1. A few DR-DQ haplotypes were handled as single units for association and clustering because linkage in the cohort was strong. Among a few hundred genotyped donors of the cohort, an average of approximately 240,000 unique TCR beta nucleotide sequences were sequenced per donor, around 20% of them non-productive. General findings and caveats noted by the study authors: Specific HLA alleles were associated with 16,951 TCR beta sequences at a false discovery rate of 0.05 in a later analysis. A later genetic analysis reported fewer N-insertions in productive TCRs among donors in an Asian-associated ancestry cluster than the approximately 700-donor mean. Strong co-occurrence of HLA alleles, especially DR and DQ, made assigning TCR associations to individual alleles difficult. Compared with equally common non-associated chains, HLA-associated TCR beta chains in a later analysis were more clonally expanded and had lower generation probabilities. It was suggested by the authors that the approach could potentially be generalized to other disease states and immunological phenotypes. In this cohort, only TCR beta chains were sequenced, and detectable features were limited by the absence of alpha or paired-chain data. Roughly uniform sequencing depth across donors was assumed in presence/absence analyses, although this assumption may not hold. Over 15 rarely observed V segments, including chromosome 9 orphons, were excluded from the earlier analysis of approximately 500 of the donors because counts were too low. A group of highly shared sequence variants was considered likely to be a technical artifact of the sequencing pipeline. The classifier was reported to diagnose cytomegalovirus status with high specificity and sensitivity in both the original and validation cohorts. In a later analysis, the rate of TCR association differed among HLA loci, with DRB1 alleles having the most associated TCRs and HLA-C alleles having the fewest. A total of 150 to 200 TCR beta chains were listed by the study as associated with cytomegalovirus. Because HLA typing was unavailable for some donors at each locus, only the typed subset was used in association tests. In vitro tests confirmed that a few of the cytomegalovirus-associated TCR beta chains recognize cytomegalovirus antigens. The only immune exposure information available for the cohort was CMV serostatus. According to a later analysis, most CMV-associated TCR beta chains appeared to be HLA-restricted, and the HLA associations seemed to be driven largely by CMV exposure. Most TCR sequences were seen in very few donors, while some public TCRs were found in many individuals. Several of the top co-occurrence clusters appeared to be linked to parvovirus B19, influenza, CMV and Epstein-Barr virus, according to a later analysis. In an earlier analysis of 587 of the donors, most TCR beta V segments appeared in productive rearrangements about 90% or about 30% of the time, broadly matching IMGT annotations. V-gene and J-gene trimming of TCR beta chains was associated with a missense DCLRE1C variant in a later genetic analysis, and the association was replicated in an independent cohort. Linkage disequilibrium might explain the correlated functional status among segregating V segments, but an unknown experimental factor could not be excluded. Because the 87-base-pair reads could not distinguish some IMGT-functional V segments, including TRBV6-2 and TRBV6-3, those segments were excluded. A further reported finding was that TCR beta sequences accurately predicted the HLA-A and HLA-B alleles for most subjects in the first cohort.

Measured from the cysteine to the phenylalanine, the CDR3 is 13 residues long. The read is trimmed to its CDR3 DNA, 39 bases read in frame from base 1. Sequences LGHNA (CDR1) and YSLEER (CDR2) are obtained from the germline V gene. V drops 3 bases and J drops 8 bases, leaving 13 bases in between. Comments on this clone: Its cognate antigen has yet to be identified. Base qualities are not recorded, but no much larger clone differs from it by a single base.

The cohort comprised approximately 700 healthy bone marrow donors. All cohort members were sampled while nominally healthy, although unrecorded immune exposures were likely present. The donor tested CMV seronegative, placing the donor among the approximately 400 seronegative members of the cohort. A peripheral blood sample was provided by each donor, and peripheral blood mononuclear cells were used for TCR beta sequencing. Genomic DNA extraction from the blood cell samples was performed with the Qiagen DNeasy Blood Extraction Kit. Library method: the immunoSEQ multiplex PCR assay. A mixture of 60 forward primers for TCR Vbeta segments and 13 reverse primers for TCR Jbeta segments was used in the multiplex PCR. The CDR3 region of rearranged TCR beta genes was amplified from genomic DNA with a multiplex PCR assay. Amplified TCR beta libraries were sequenced as 87-base-pair reads on the Illumina HiSeq System. On the authors' methods: Across the roughly 700 repertoires, a later analysis counted some 80 million unique TCR beta chains, some 11 million of which were shared by at least two donors. Raw reads were error-corrected and collapsed into unique sequences by a nearest-neighbor algorithm in which closely related sequences were merged to remove PCR and sequencing errors. V, D and J gene segments were assigned by aligning CDR3 sequences to IMGT reference sequences. For a sequence to be retained, a match of at least six nucleotides was required to both a V gene segment and a J gene segment. Rearrangements were called productive when the CDR3 lacked stop codons and stayed in frame with V and J; all others were non-productive. Following IMGT convention, CDR3 was defined as the stretch from the second conserved V-encoded cysteine up to the conserved J-encoded phenylalanine. In an earlier analysis of roughly 610 of the donors, sequences lacking an unambiguous match to a single V gene segment were excluded. An earlier analysis of 587 of the donors called V segments functional above 56.7% productive rearrangements and segregating when the between-donor standard deviation exceeded 5%. A statistical classification framework was developed to diagnose cytomegalovirus status using the catalog of TCR beta chain sequences. V and J gene assignment, in a later analysis, came from comparing TCR nucleotide sequences with IMGT/GENE-DB human TR gene sequences. Using the TCRdist pipeline, a later analysis assigned CDR3 sequences along with most-parsimonious VDJ recombination scenarios. In a later analysis, every TCR beta chain was defined by the combination of its CDR3 amino acid sequence and its V-gene family, and reads without a unique V-gene family were dropped. A later analysis removed 500 to 600 highly shared, low-generation-probability nucleotide sequences to deal with suspected cross-contamination and a sequencing artifact. In a later analysis, a clonal expansion index was calculated for each public chain from normalized within-repertoire ranks of inferred template counts. In a later analysis, generation probabilities were computed using a VDJ recombination model fitted to out-of-frame rearrangements, and the results were checked against IGoR. In a later analysis, TCR-TCR, TCR-HLA and TCR-CMV co-occurrence was scored with hypergeometric tests, and a repertoire-size bias correction was applied to TCR pairs. In a later analysis, false discovery rates were estimated by permuting HLA or CMV assignments 20 times. In a later analysis, co-occurring TCRs were grouped using DBSCAN, and TCRdist sequence similarity was added for clustering within HLA-allele-positive subsets. For co-occurrence clustering, repertoires with fewer than 30,000 or more than 120,000 public chains were excluded, along with four to six repertoires with anomalous nucleotide sharing. As stored in TCRdb, this immuneACCESS dataset retains in-frame rearrangements with V and J assigned. A fraction of the clones does not appear; measured against another copy, unresolved V genes explain less than half of the discrepancy, and the remainder lacks a known reason. D and trimming come from the DNA, and the V and J calls and clone size come from that table. The sample includes around 150,000 clones, with about three quarters observed a single time. The ten most abundant clones make up 1.5% to 2% of the sample.

The sample was PBMCs. This TCR came from a man in his forties in good health and CMV-seronegative. The chain joins TRBV4-3 to TRBJ1-2, with TRBD1 as a weak D call on 6 bases. In nucleotides, the sequence is TGCGCCAGCAGCCAGGGGGCCGTTGAGGGCTACACCTTC. Its translation is CASSQGAVEGYTF.